The 8 T cell receptor beta chains presented below share a single source sample, sequenced in a study of monozygotic twins with inflammatory bowel disease. TCRdb re-called the 5' RACE reads and shows each CDR3 protein once, DNA omitted. The sample shows around 400,000 distinct CDR3 sequences, and around 2.5% sits with its ten largest clones. Source material: blood. All receptors derive from a human donor with ulcerative colitis or Crohn's disease, or a healthy co-twin of an affected twin (not recorded which).

The rearrangement links TRBV30 to TRBJ2-1; the D call of TRBD1 rests on TCRdb alone, since no DNA is present to check it. Per germline, CDR1 GTSNPN and CDR2 SVGIG (reference sequence). The CDR3 spans 15 residues. The chain's CDR3 is CALDPTGRGYNEQFF. Supplemented by reference TRBV30 and TRBJ2-1, the full variable domain reads SQTIHQWPATLVQPVGSPLSLECTVEGTSNPNLYWYRQAAGRGLQLLFYSVGIGQISSEVPQNLSASRPQDRQFILSSKKLLLSDSGFYLCALDPTGRGYNEQFFGPGTRLTVL.

The rearrangement links TRBV29-1 to TRBJ2-1; the D gene TCRdb calls, TRBD2, cannot be checked with no DNA. Germline lookup yields CDR1 SQVTM and CDR2 ANQGSEA. The CDR3 is made up of 13 amino acids. The CDR3 loop is CSATQRGEVEQFF.

The chain has TRBV19 and TRBJ2-1; TCRdb lists TRBD2, though no DNA is available to test this call. The CDR3 has 16 amino acids. Per germline, CDR1 LNHDA and CDR2 SQIVND (reference sequence). CDR3 residues: CASSIALAGVMAEQFF. The variable domain in full, completed from reference TRBV19 and TRBJ2-1, reads DGGITQSPKYLFRKEGQNVTLSCEQNLNHDAMYWYRQDPGQGLRLIYYSQIVNDFQKGDIAEGYSVSREKKESFPLTVTSAQKNPTAFYLCASSIALAGVMAEQFFGPGTRLTVL.

The rearrangement joins TRBV11-1 to TRBJ2-3; TCRdb gives TRBD2 as the D gene, but with no DNA this cannot be confirmed. Germline V gene data show CDR1 as SGHAT and CDR2 as FQDESV (reference sequence). This CDR3 spans 19 amino acids. CDR3: CASSLGTWRSSGSGDTQYF. The variable domain in full, with the rest retrieved from reference TRBV11-1 and TRBJ2-3, is EAEVAQSPRYKITEKSQAVAFWCDPISGHATLYWYRQILGQGPELLVQFQDESVVDDSQLPKDRFSAERLKGVDSTLKIQPAELGDSAMYLCASSLGTWRSSGSGDTQYFGPGTRLTVL.

The chain combines TRBV29-1 with TRBJ1-1. The length of the CDR3 is 13 residues. Per the germline V gene, CDR1 is SQVTM and CDR2 is ANQGSEA. Here the CDR3 reads CSVAASRNTEAFF.

The chain recombines TRBV27 with TRBJ2-7; the TCRdb D gene call, TRBD1, has no DNA to confirm it. The germline CDR1 and CDR2 sequences are MNHEY and SMNVEV (reference sequence). CDR3 length: 14 residues. This CDR3 reads CASSIGQGAYEQYF.

The chain combines TRBV2 with TRBJ2-2; there is no DNA to check the TCRdb D call of TRBD2. This CDR3 spans 16 amino acids. CDR1 is SNHLY and CDR2 is FYNNEI in the germline V gene. CDR3: CASKPPGLASGGELFF.

The V and J genes are TRBV20-1 and TRBJ1-5; the D gene TCRdb calls, TRBD1, cannot be checked with no DNA. CDR3 length equals 14 residues. CDR1 is DFQATT and CDR2 is SNEGSKA in the germline V gene (reference sequence). CDR3: CSARTDRVGQPQHF.